One TCR beta chain is described in this entry. What it recognizes is unknown. The CDR3 has 15 amino acids. Germline CDR1 SEHNR, CDR2 FQNEAQ (reference sequence). V was trimmed by 2 bases and J by 6 bases, leaving 17 bases between them. Here immunoSEQ multiplex PCR was the method, and the copy in TCRdb shows in-frame clones only, minus some. The sample carries 200,000 or so clones, about 75% recorded once. The data derive from a study of cytotoxic CD8 clonotypes in ibrutinib-treated CLL. Findings and caveats of the study: Sampling schedules were unmatched across sustained-remission and progressing patients.

This chain connects TRBV7-9 to TRBJ2-7; D ambiguous. The clonotype comes from a human donor with chronic lymphocytic leukemia. The input for sequencing was PBMCs, taken after 12 months of ibrutinib treatment. Here the CDR3 DNA reads TGTGCCAGCAGCTTAAATTCCGGAAGAGGTGGCGAGCAGTACTTC. Translating gives CASSLNSGRGGEQYF.